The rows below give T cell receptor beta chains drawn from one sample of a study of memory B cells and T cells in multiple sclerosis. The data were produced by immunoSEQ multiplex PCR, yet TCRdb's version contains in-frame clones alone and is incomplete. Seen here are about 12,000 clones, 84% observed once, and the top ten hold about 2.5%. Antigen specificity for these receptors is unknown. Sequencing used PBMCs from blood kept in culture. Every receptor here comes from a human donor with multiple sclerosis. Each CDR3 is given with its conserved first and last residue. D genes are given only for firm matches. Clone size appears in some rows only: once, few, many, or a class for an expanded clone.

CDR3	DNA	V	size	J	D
CASSQRQGHYEQYF	TGTGCCAGCAGCCAAAGACAGGGCCACTACGAGCAGTACTTC	TRBV4-2	.	TRBJ2-7	TRBD1
CASSPLGGLDNEKLFF	TGTGCCAGCAGTCCCCTCGGGGGACTTGATAATGAAAAACTGTTTTTT	TRBV28	.	TRBJ1-4	.
CASSLEPGANVLTF	TGCGCCAGCAGCTTGGAACCTGGGGCCAACGTCCTGACTTTC	TRBV5-1	.	TRBJ2-6	.
CASSLGGEIAQYF	TGTGCCAGCAGCTTAGGGGGAGAAATTGCCCAGTACTTC	TRBV7-6	.	TRBJ2-5	.
CASRPGQGSQPIYF	TGTGCCAGTCGCCCGGGACAGGGTTCCCAGCCCATATATTTT	TRBV19	few	TRBJ1-3	TRBD1
CASSSFRDSYGYTF	TGTGCCAGCAGTTCCTTTAGGGACAGCTATGGCTACACCTTC	TRBV27	.	TRBJ1-2	TRBD1
CASSGGPTTDTQYF	TGTGCCAGCAGCGGGGGGCCGACCACAGATACGCAGTATTTT	TRBV11-3	.	TRBJ2-3	.
CASRAGSSYNEQFF	TGTGCCAGCAGAGCGGGGAGCTCCTACAATGAGCAGTTCTTC	TRBV27	once	TRBJ2-1	TRBD2
CASGKGRFTDTQYF	TGTGCCAGCGGGAAAGGGCGCTTCACAGATACGCAGTATTTT	TRBV9	.	TRBJ2-3	.
CASSIGGGGTSTDTQYF	TGTGCCAGTAGTATAGGCGGCGGGGGAACTTCCACAGATACGCAGTATTTT	TRBV19	.	TRBJ2-3	TRBD2
CASSKTGGAVTYGYTF	TGTGCCAGCAGCAAGACAGGGGGCGCGGTCACGTATGGCTACACCTTC	TRBV13	once	TRBJ1-2	TRBD1
CASSDGFHGELFF	TGTGCCAGCAGTGACGGTTTTCACGGGGAGCTGTTTTTT	TRBV6-1	once	TRBJ2-2	.
CASSSGTSGRGELFF	TGTGCCAGCAGCTCAGGGACATCCGGGAGGGGGGAGCTGTTTTTT	TRBV7-3	.	TRBJ2-2	.